The entry below describes one T cell receptor beta chain. The CDR3 sequence is 15 residues long. CDR1 is MDHEN, CDR2 SYDVKM, per germline. V lost 7 bases and J lost 5, with 18 bases in between. These data are taken from a study of blood T cell repertoires in COVID-19. In the study overall: From the United States, Italy and Spain came samples of acute and convalescent COVID-19. Sources were T cells, B-cell-depleted T cells, or PBMCs; the material itself was cDNA or gDNA.

Per the study methods: Estimated nucleated cell counts came from reference gene primer amplification. TCRdb's table, derived via immunoSEQ multiplex PCR, lists solely in-frame clones and lacks some. V and J calls plus clone size are reproduced from that table; the DNA served to infer D and trimming. The table has roughly 120,000 clones, about 80% seen once. The sequence derives from a man in his sixties or seventies with acute or convalescent COVID-19. This chain connects TRBV28 to TRBJ1-5, with D possibly being TRBD1 (5 bases). Sample: peripheral blood. The CDR3 sequence: CASNRERDSYQPQHF. The CDR3 DNA reads as TGTGCCAGCAACCGAGAGAGGGACTCTTATCAGCCCCAGCATTTT. Combining the CDR3 with reference TRBV28 and TRBJ1-5 gives the whole variable domain DVKVTQSSRYLVKRTGEKVFLECVQDMDHENMFWYRQDPGLGLRLIYFSYDVKMKEKGDIPEGYSVSREKKERFSLILESASTNQTSMYLCASNRERDSYQPQHFGDGTRLSIL.